This TCR beta chain was captured by sequencing in a study of cytomegalovirus exposure and HLA in healthy donors. Study background: Early release data held tens of millions of unique TCRs from HLA-typed donors. Findings of the study overall: What was likely a sequencing artifact was a cluster of highly shared sequence variants. TCR beta V- and J-gene trimming was later associated with a missense DCLRE1C variant. An ancestry cluster, one associated with Asian ancestry, reportedly showed fewer N-insertions than the approximately 660-donor mean in a later analysis.

PCR employed 60 Vbeta and 13 Jbeta primers. Repertoires were generated with immunoSEQ multiplex PCR, while TCRdb's copy carries only in-frame clones and drops some. The sample yields over 200,000 clones, nearly 80% seen once. Only a few counts were recorded for this clone. Its antigen is unknown. Germline values: CDR1 SGHNT, CDR2 YENEEA. The CDR3 length is 14 residues. The sequenced sample consisted of PBMCs. The chain carries TRBV11-3 and TRBJ2-5; TRBD1 aligns across 7 bases. The tail of the sequence fits TRBJ2-7 better, so the J call may be wrong. This TCR was recovered from a male donor in good health and CMV-seronegative. The CDR3 region is CASSVGQSSYEQYF. In nucleotides, the CDR3 is TGTGCCAGCAGCGTGGGACAGAGCTCCTACGAGCAGTACTTC.